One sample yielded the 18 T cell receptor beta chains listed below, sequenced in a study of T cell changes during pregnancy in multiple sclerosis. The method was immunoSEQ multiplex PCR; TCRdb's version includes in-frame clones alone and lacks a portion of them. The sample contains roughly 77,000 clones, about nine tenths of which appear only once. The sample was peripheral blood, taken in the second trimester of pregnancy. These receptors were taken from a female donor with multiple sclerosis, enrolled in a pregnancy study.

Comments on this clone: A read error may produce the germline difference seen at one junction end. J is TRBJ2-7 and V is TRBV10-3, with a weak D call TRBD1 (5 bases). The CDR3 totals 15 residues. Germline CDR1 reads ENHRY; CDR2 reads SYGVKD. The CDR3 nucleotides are TGTGCCAGCAGTTACTCCCAGGGCCGGAGTAACGAGCAGTACTTC. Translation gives CASSYSQGRSNEQYF.

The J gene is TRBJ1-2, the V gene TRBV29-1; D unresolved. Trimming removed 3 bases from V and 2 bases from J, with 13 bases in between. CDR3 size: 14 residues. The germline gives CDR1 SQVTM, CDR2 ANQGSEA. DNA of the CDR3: TGCAGCGTTGACCGGGGAATGGGGAACTATGGCTACACCTTC. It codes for CSVDRGMGNYGYTF.

The CDR3 nucleotides read TGTGCCATCAGTGACGGACAAGCCGAGCAGTACTTC. The encoded protein is CAISDGQAEQYF. V and J are TRBV10-3 and TRBJ2-7; D may be TRBD1 (5 bases). V was pared by 3 bases and J by 6 bases, with 9 bases between. The V gene's germline CDR1 is ENHRY and CDR2 SYGVKD. CDR3 length equals 12 residues.

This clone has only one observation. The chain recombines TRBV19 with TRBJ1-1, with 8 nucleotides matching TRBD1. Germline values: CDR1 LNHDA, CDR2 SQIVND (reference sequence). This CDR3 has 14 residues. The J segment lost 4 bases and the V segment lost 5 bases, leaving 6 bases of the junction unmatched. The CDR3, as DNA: TGTGCCAGTAGTCCCCAGGGGGCGCGCACTGAAGCTTTCTTT. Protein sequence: CASSPQGARTEAFF. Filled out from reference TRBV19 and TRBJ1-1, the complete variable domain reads DGGITQSPKYLFRKEGQNVTLSCEQNLNHDAMYWYRQDPGQGLRLIYYSQIVNDFQKGDIAEGYSVSREKKESFPLTVTSAQKNPTAFYLCASSPQGARTEAFFGQGTRLTVV.

CDR3 protein: CASSVQGDSGYEQYF. The CDR3 region has the DNA TGTGCCAGCAGTGTGCAGGGGGATAGCGGCTACGAGCAGTACTTC. The rearrangement links TRBV2 to TRBJ2-7; perhaps TRBD1 as D (7 bases). Germline CDR1 and CDR2: SNHLY and FYNNEI. This CDR3 has 15 residues. V was trimmed by 4 bases and J by 3 bases, leaving 16 bases between them.

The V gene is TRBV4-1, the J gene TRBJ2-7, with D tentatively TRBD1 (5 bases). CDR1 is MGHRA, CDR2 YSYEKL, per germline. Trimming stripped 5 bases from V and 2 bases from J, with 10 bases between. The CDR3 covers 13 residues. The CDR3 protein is CASSDRVAYEQYF. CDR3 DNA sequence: TGCGCCAGCAGCGACAGAGTTGCCTACGAGCAGTACTTC.

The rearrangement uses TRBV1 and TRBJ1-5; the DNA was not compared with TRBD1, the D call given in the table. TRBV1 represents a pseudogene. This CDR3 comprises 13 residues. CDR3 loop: CTSSRQGAQPQHF. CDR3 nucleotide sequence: TGCACCAGCAGCAGACAGGGAGCCCAGCCCCAGCATTTT.

The CDR3 region has the DNA TGTGCCAGTAGTGCTAGCGGGGGGTCCTACGAGCAGTACTTC. Translated, it gives CASSASGGSYEQYF. This sequence joins TRBV19 and TRBJ2-7; 11 positions agree with TRBD2. J was trimmed by 1 base and V by 5 bases; bases with no gene match: 1. Per germline, CDR1 LNHDA and CDR2 SQIVND (reference sequence). The CDR3 extends over 14 amino acids.

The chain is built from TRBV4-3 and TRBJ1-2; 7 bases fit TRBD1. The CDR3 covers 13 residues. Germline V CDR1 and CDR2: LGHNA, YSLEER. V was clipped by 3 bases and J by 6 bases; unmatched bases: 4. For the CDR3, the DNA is TGCGCCAGCAGCCAGACAGGGAATGATGGCTACACCTTC. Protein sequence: CASSQTGNDGYTF.

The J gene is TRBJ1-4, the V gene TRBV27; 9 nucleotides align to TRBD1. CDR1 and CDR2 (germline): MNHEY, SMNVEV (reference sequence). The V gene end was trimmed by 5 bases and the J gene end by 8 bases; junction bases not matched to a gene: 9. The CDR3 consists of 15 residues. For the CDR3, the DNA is TGTGCCAGCAGTAGATTCACAGGGGGCGAAGAAAAACTGTTTTTT. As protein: CASSRFTGGEEKLFF.

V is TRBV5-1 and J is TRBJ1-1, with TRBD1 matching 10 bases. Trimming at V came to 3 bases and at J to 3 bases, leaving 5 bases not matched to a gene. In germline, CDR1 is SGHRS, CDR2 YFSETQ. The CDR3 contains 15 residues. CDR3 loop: CASSYSGTGDTEAFF. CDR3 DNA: TGCGCCAGCAGCTATTCCGGGACAGGGGACACTGAAGCTTTCTTT.

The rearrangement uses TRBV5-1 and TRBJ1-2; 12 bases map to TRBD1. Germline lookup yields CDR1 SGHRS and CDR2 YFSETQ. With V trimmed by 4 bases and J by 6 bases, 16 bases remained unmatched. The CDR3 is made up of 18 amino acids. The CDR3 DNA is TGCGCCAGCAGCCGGGACAGGGGGCGCGTATTCGACATAGATGGCTACACCTTC. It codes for CASSRDRGRVFDIDGYTF.

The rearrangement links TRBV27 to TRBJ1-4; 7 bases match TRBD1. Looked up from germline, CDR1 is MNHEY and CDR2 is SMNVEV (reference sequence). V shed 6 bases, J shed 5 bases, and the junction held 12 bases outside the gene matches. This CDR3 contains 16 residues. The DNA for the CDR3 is TGTGCCAGCAGCGAAGAACCGGGACAGTTAAATGAAAAACTGTTTTTT. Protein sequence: CASSEEPGQLNEKLFF.

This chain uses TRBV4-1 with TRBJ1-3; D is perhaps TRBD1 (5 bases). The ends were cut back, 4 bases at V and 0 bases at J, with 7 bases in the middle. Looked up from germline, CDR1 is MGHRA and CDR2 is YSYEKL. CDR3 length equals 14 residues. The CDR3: CASSPGGSGNTIYF. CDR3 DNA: TGCGCCAGCAGCCCGGGGGGCTCTGGAAACACCATATATTTT.

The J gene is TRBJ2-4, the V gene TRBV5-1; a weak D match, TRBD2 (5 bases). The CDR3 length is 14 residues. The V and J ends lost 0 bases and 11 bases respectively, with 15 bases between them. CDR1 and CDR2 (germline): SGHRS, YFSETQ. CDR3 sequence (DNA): TGCGCCAGCAGCTTGGGGGGAAGGTTCGGGGTTCAGTACTTC. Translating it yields CASSLGGRFGVQYF. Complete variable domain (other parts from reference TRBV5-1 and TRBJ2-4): KAGVTQTPRYLIKTRGQQVTLSCSPISGHRSVSWYQQTPGQGLQFLFEYFSETQRNKGNFPGRFSGRQFSNSRSEMNVSTLELGDSALYLCASSLGGRFGVQYFGAGTRLSVL.

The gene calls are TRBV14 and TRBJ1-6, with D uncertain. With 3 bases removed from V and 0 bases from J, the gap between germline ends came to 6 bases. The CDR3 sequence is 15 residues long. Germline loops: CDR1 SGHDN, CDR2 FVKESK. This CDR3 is CASSHRSSYNSPLHF. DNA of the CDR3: TGTGCCAGCAGCCACCGGAGCTCCTATAATTCACCCCTCCACTTT.

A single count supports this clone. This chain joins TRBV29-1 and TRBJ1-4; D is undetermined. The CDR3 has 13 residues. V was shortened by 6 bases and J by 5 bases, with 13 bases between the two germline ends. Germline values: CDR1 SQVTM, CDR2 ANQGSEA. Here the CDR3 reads CSVPGRNNEKLFF. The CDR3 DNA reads TGCAGCGTACCCGGGAGGAACAATGAAAAACTGTTTTTT.

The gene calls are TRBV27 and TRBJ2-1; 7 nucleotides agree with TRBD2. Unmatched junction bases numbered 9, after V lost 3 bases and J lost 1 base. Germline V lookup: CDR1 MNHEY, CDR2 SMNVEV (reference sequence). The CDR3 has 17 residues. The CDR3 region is CASSFGAGDYSYNEQFF. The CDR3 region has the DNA TGTGCCAGCAGTTTCGGCGCGGGAGACTATTCCTACAATGAGCAGTTCTTC.